This T cell receptor beta chain was captured by sequencing in a study of T cell responses to AZD1222 COVID-19 vaccine. Overall study results and limits: Breadth and depth of Spike-specific TCRs rose after two AZD1222 doses. Clonal diversity may have been underestimated in mostly white British donors. Spike-wide vaccine-associated CD4 TCRs dominated at 160-218 and 743-854. Among AZD1222 vaccinees, only 5 to 7 were seropositive at baseline.

Generated by immunoSEQ multiplex PCR, the TCRdb table keeps only in-frame clones and is missing some. The data contain 200,000 to 250,000 clones, less than 95% of them singletons. This clone was found once. The antigen is unknown. There are 15 residues in the CDR3. The germline CDR1 and CDR2 sequences are MDHEN and SYDVKM. V shed 5 bases and J 3 bases; nucleotides not matched to a gene: 8. The specimen comprised peripheral blood, sampled 28 days after the second dose of the MenACWY control vaccine. The rearrangement links TRBV28 to TRBJ2-7, with 9 bases identical to TRBD2. The receptor's source is an adult who received the MenACWY meningococcal vaccine as a control. The CDR3 DNA reads TGTGCCAGCAGTAACCCTAGCGGGACCAACTACGAGCAGTACTTC. Residues: CASSNPSGTNYEQYF.